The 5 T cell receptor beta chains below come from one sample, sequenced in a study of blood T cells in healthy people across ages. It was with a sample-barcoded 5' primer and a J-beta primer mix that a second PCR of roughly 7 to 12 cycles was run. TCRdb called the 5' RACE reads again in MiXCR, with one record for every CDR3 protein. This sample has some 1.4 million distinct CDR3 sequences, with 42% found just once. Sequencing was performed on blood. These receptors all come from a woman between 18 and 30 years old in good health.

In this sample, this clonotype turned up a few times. CDR3 residues: CASSADGDQNNSPLHF. The CDR3 DNA sequence: TGCGCCAGCAGCGCGGACGGGGATCAGAATAATTCACCCCTCCACTTT. The rearrangement uses TRBV5-1 and TRBJ1-6; D remains ambiguous. The CDR3 covers 16 residues. Trimming stripped 4 bases from V and 5 bases from J, with 16 bases between. The V gene's germline CDR1 is SGHRS and CDR2 YFSETQ.

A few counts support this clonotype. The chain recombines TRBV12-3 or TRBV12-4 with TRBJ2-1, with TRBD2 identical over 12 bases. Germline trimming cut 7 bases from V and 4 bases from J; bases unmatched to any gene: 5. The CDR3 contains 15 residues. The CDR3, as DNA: TGTGCCAGCAACCTAGCGGGAGGGGGTTACAATGAGCAGTTCTTC. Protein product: CASNLAGGGYNEQFF.

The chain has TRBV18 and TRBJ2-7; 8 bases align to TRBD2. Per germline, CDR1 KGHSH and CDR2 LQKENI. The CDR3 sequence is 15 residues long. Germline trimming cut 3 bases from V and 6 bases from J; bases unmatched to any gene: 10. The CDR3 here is CASSPSAGGPLEQYF. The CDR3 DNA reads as TGTGCCAGCTCACCGTCCGCGGGGGGACCTCTCGAGCAGTACTTC.

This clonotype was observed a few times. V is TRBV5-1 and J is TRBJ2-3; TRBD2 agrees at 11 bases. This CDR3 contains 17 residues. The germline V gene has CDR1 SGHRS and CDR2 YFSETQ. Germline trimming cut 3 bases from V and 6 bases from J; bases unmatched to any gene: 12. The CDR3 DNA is TGCGCCAGCAGCTCCCGTGGTAGCGGGGGGGCCTTTGATACGCAGTATTTT. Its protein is CASSSRGSGGAFDTQYF.

CDR3 in amino acids: CASRTEKQETQYF. CDR3 sequence (DNA): TGTGCCAGTAGGACAGAAAAACAAGAGACCCAGTACTTC. The rearrangement uses TRBV19 and TRBJ2-5; D is possibly TRBD1 (5 bases). The CDR3 runs to 13 residues. V gave up 6 bases and J gave up 2 bases, with 10 bases separating them. Germline V gene sequence: CDR1 LNHDA, CDR2 SQIVND (reference sequence).